These 23 T cell receptor beta chains originate from one sample sequenced in a study of early T cells in non-severe SARS-CoV-2 infection. TCRdb re-called the 5' RACE reads with MiXCR, one entry per CDR3 protein. The sample includes roughly 50,000 distinct CDR3 sequences, around 8% of them seen just once. The sample was whole blood. The receptors derive from an adult who was a healthcare worker with PCR-confirmed SARS-CoV-2 infection or an uninfected control (not recorded which).

This clonotype has ten or more counts. The chain has TRBV7-6 and TRBJ2-6; D ambiguous. The germline V gene has CDR1 SGHVS and CDR2 FNYEAQ. The V end lost 5 bases, the J end lost 0 bases, and 11 bases lay between the germline ends. The CDR3 is 16 residues long. The CDR3 coding sequence is TGTGCCAGCAGCCCCGCCCCCGGCTCTGGGGCCAACGTCCTGACTTTC. It codes for CASSPAPGSGANVLTF.

This clonotype occurred many times. V usage is TRBV5-1 and J usage is TRBJ2-1, with D maybe TRBD2 (5 bases). Germline values: CDR1 SGHRS, CDR2 YFSETQ. Deletions cut 2 bases from V and 7 bases from J, with 13 bases between. The CDR3 length is 14 residues. The CDR3 DNA is TGCGCCAGCAGCTTACGGGGTATTGAGAATGAGCAGTTCTTC. Amino acid sequence: CASSLRGIENEQFF. The variable domain in full, with the rest retrieved from reference TRBV5-1 and TRBJ2-1, is KAGVTQTPRYLIKTRGQQVTLSCSPISGHRSVSWYQQTPGQGLQFLFEYFSETQRNKGNFPGRFSGRQFSNSRSEMNVSTLELGDSALYLCASSLRGIENEQFFGPGTRLTVL.

The CDR3 loop reads CASSPRSGDEKLFF. The DNA of the CDR3 is TGTGCCAGCAGCCCAAGGTCAGGCGATGAAAAACTGTTTTTT. V gene TRBV7-2 combines with J gene TRBJ1-4, with D uncertain. The germline CDR1 and CDR2 sequences are SGHTA and FQGNSA. The germline V and J ends were trimmed by 5 bases and 6 bases, with 13 bases remaining between them. CDR3 length: 14 residues.

The chain employs TRBV2 and TRBJ2-7, with 9 bases that match TRBD2. Germline V gene data show CDR1 as SNHLY and CDR2 as FYNNEI. J was trimmed by 6 bases and V by 0 bases; bases with no gene match: 9. The CDR3 runs to 16 residues. The CDR3: CASSEALGGRALEQYF. The CDR3 bases are TGTGCCAGCAGTGAAGCGCTTGGCGGGAGGGCCCTCGAGCAGTACTTC.

This clonotype was picked up a small number of times. This chain uses TRBV12-3 or TRBV12-4 with TRBJ2-2; D remains ambiguous. The CDR3 extends over 13 amino acids. V shed 3 bases and J shed 3 bases, with 5 bases lying between them. The CDR3 spells CASSLRYTGELFF. DNA for the CDR3: TGTGCCAGCAGTTTGAGGTACACCGGGGAGCTGTTTTTT.

This clonotype was found a few times. CDR3 coding DNA: TGTGCCAGCAGCCCAACAGGGGGCACTGAAGCTTTCTTT. Protein: CASSPTGGTEAFF. The rearrangement uses TRBV7-3 and TRBJ1-1, with 8 bases matching TRBD1. CDR3 length: 13 amino acids. Germline V gene sequence: CDR1 SGHTA, CDR2 FQGTGA. After removal of 5 bases from V and 4 bases from J, the junction contained 3 bases not matched to a gene.

This chain joins TRBV5-1 and TRBJ2-4, with 9 bases that match TRBD1. The CDR3 is made up of 17 amino acids. V dropped 6 bases and J dropped 0; count of bases not matched to a gene: 10. The germline gives CDR1 SGHRS, CDR2 YFSETQ. CDR3 DNA sequence: TGCGCCAGCACTTTTGGACAGGGGCAGCTAGCCAAAAACATTCAGTACTTC. Amino acids: CASTFGQGQLAKNIQYF.

To note about this clonotype: At one of its ends the junction is not consistent with the germline gene, which may arise from a read error. This chain uses TRBV12-3 or TRBV12-4 with TRBJ2-7; 10 bases fit TRBD2. CDR3 size: 14 residues. Here the CDR3 reads CASSPRPSSGGLVF. In DNA, the CDR3 is TGTGCCAGCAGTCCCCGACCTTCTAGCGGGGGCCTCGTCTTC.

Note on this clonotype: This likely comes from a read error, as the CDR3 has no conserved phenylalanine or tryptophan at its end. The chain has TRBV29-1 and TRBJ2-7, with D unclear. The germline V and J ends were trimmed by 4 bases and 0 bases, with 7 bases remaining between them. The CDR3 totals 12 residues. Germline V CDR1 and CDR2: SQVTM, ANQGSEA. As DNA, the CDR3 is TGCAGCGTTGCCCCAAGCTCCTACGAGCAGTACTCC. Its translation is CSVAPSSYEQYS.

This clonotype was seen ten or more times. This chain uses TRBV7-3 with TRBJ2-3, with 11 bases fitting TRBD2. Trimming took 4 bases from V and 4 from J; bases not matched to a gene: 4. Germline V gene data show CDR1 as SGHTA and CDR2 as FQGTGA. The CDR3 is 15 residues long. CDR3 protein: CASSSLAGGPDTQYF. The CDR3 nucleotides are TGTGCCAGCAGCTCCCTAGCGGGGGGCCCAGATACGCAGTATTTT.

This clonotype was recorded a few times. The chain carries TRBV18 and TRBJ1-4; D remains unclear. This CDR3 has 14 amino acids. CDR1 is KGHSH and CDR2 is LQKENI in the germline V gene. V lost 2 bases to trimming and J lost 8 bases, with 12 bases between them. DNA for the CDR3: TGTGCCAGCTCACCAGGCCGGGGAGGCGAAAAACTGTTTTTT. Its translation is CASSPGRGGEKLFF. Together with reference TRBV18 and TRBJ1-4, the CDR3 gives the full variable domain: NAGVMQNPRHLVRRRGQEARLRCSPMKGHSHVYWYRQLPEEGLKFMVYLQKENIIDESGMPKERFSAEFPKEGPSILRIQQVVRGDSAAYFCASSPGRGGEKLFFGSGTQLSVL.

This clonotype was recorded at least ten times. CDR3 in DNA: TGTGCCAGCAGCTTCAGCGGGAGTTACGAGCAGTACTTC. Translating it yields CASSFSGSYEQYF. This chain uses TRBV7-8 with TRBJ2-7; 8 bases fit TRBD2. The CDR3 extends over 13 amino acids. Germline CDR1 is SGHVS and CDR2 is FQNEAQ. V lost 3 bases to trimming and J lost 4 bases; unmatched junction nucleotides: 2. The full variable domain, its missing parts supplied by reference TRBV7-8 and TRBJ2-7, is GAGVSQSPRYKVAKRGQDVALRCDPISGHVSLFWYQQALGQGPEFLTYFQNEAQLDKSGLPSDRFFAERPEGSVSTLKIQRTQQEDSAVYLCASSFSGSYEQYFGPGTRLTVT.

This clonotype was counted ten times or more. The chain recombines TRBV2 with TRBJ1-6; D is possibly TRBD1 (5 bases). The V and J ends lost 5 bases and 1 base respectively, with 15 bases between them. Germline V lookup: CDR1 SNHLY, CDR2 FYNNEI. The CDR3 is 17 amino acids. The CDR3 DNA is TGTGCCAGCAGTCTTGGAGGGGCAGGGTCCTATAATTCACCCCTCCACTTT. Protein product: CASSLGGAGSYNSPLHF.

The sample holds a few counts of this clonotype. V usage is TRBV7-3 and J usage is TRBJ2-3, with D unresolved. V lost 2 bases and J lost 2, with 8 bases in between. The V gene's germline CDR1 is SGHTA and CDR2 FQGTGA. The CDR3 contains 14 residues. For the CDR3, the DNA is TGTGCCAGCAGCTTACTCGGGCCCACAGATACGCAGTATTTT. Amino acids: CASSLLGPTDTQYF.

Only a few counts were recorded for this clonotype. The rearrangement uses TRBV29-1 and TRBJ1-1; no definite D call. The V gene lost 2 bases and the J gene lost 5 bases, with 15 bases spanning the gap. The germline gives CDR1 SQVTM, CDR2 ANQGSEA. CDR3 length: 14 amino acids. The DNA for the CDR3 is TGCAGCGTTGAAAGGACGGCGGCGGGGACTGAAGCTTTCTTT. Its translation: CSVERTAAGTEAFF.

The chain links TRBV27 to TRBJ1-5; a weak D match, TRBD1 (5 bases). Trimming shortened V by 3 bases and J by 2 bases, and 8 bases separated the two germline ends. This CDR3 has 14 amino acids. From germline, CDR1 is MNHEY and CDR2 SMNVEV (reference sequence). This chain's CDR3 is CASSFAGRNQPQHF. CDR3 DNA: TGTGCCAGCAGTTTTGCAGGGCGCAATCAGCCCCAGCATTTT.

The rearrangement links TRBV7-8 to TRBJ2-1; D unclear. V was trimmed by 5 bases and J by 0 bases, leaving 11 bases between them. CDR3 length: 15 amino acids. The germline V gene encodes CDR1 SGHVS and CDR2 FQNEAQ. DNA for the CDR3: TGTGCCAGCAGCGCTCAGTTCTCCTCCTACAATGAGCAGTTCTTC. It is translated as CASSAQFSSYNEQFF.

This clonotype was counted ten times or more. The CDR3 reads CASRDIADTQYF. CDR3 DNA: TGTGCCAGCAGGGACATCGCAGATACGCAGTATTTT. The genes are TRBV25-1 and TRBJ2-3; tentative D call: TRBD1 (5 bases). V lost 6 bases and J 4 bases, leaving 8 bases between the germline ends. CDR3 length: 12 amino acids. The germline V gene has CDR1 MGHDK and CDR2 SYGVNS.

This clonotype appeared a single time. V and J are TRBV6-6 and TRBJ1-4; D is unclear. The CDR3 covers 14 residues. Germline loops: CDR1 MNHNY, CDR2 SVGAGI (reference sequence). V was pared by 1 base and J by 8 bases, with 11 bases between. The chain's CDR3 is CASSYYGVGEKLFF. CDR3 bases: TGTGCCAGCAGTTACTACGGGGTGGGGGAAAAACTGTTTTTT.

This clonotype showed up many times. Because it lacks the conserved phenylalanine or tryptophan at the end, this CDR3 is likely a read error. It is unclear where the CDR3 begins or ends on the DNA, so no DNA is shown, and the CDR3 is as TCRdb lists it. The J gene is TRBJ2-7, the V gene TRBV7-9; TRBD1 is the table's D call and was not checked against the DNA. Germline CDR1 is SEHNR and CDR2 is FQNEAQ (reference sequence). The CDR3 is 13 residues long, counting both termini. This CDR3 is CASSLALGQTVAI.

This chain connects TRBV4-2 to TRBJ1-3; 8 bases align to TRBD1. CDR1 is LGHNA, CDR2 YNFKEQ, per germline. The trim removed 0 bases at V and 3 bases at J, leaving 10 bases unmatched. This CDR3 region has 18 residues. The CDR3 here is CASSQDKRPGGYGNTIYF. The CDR3 DNA reads as TGTGCCAGCAGCCAAGATAAACGCCCAGGGGGCTATGGAAACACCATATATTTT.

This clonotype was detected ten times or more. This rearrangement joins TRBV3-1 to TRBJ1-2; D call uncertain. CDR1 is LGHDT, CDR2 YNNKEL, per germline (reference sequence). V was pared by 0 bases and J by 8 bases, with 19 bases between. The CDR3 is made up of 16 amino acids. CDR3 residues: CASSQDLRPSPGGYTF. As DNA, the CDR3 is TGTGCCAGCAGCCAAGATCTTCGCCCCTCCCCAGGCGGCTACACCTTC.

V gene TRBV10-3 combines with J gene TRBJ2-1; D assignment may be TRBD1 or TRBD2 (5 bases each). The CDR3 runs 15 residues. Trimming took off 2 bases at V and 0 bases at J, with 8 bases between the two ends. Germline-derived CDR1 and CDR2 are ENHRY and SYGVKD. DNA for the CDR3: TGTGCCATCAGTGAGGGGACGAGCTCCTACAATGAGCAGTTCTTC. This gives the protein CAISEGTSSYNEQFF.